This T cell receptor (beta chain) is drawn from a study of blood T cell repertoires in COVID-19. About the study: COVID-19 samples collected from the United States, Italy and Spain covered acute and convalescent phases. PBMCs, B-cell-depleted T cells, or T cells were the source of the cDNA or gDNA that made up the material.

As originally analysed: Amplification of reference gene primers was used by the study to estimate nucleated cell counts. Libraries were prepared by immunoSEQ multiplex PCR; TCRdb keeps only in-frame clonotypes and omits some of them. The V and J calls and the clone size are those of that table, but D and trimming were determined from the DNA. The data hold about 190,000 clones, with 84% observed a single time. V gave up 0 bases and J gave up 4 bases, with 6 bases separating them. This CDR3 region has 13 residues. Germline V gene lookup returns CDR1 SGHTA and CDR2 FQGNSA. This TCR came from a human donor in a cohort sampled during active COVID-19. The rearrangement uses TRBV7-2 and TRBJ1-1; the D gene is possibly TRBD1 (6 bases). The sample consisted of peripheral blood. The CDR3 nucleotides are TGTGCCAGCAGCTTAGCCAGGGGCACTGAAGCTTTCTTT. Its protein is CASSLARGTEAFF.